The next 14 T cell receptor beta chains were all read from a single sample in a study of regulatory T cells in long-lasting Graves disease. To make TCR beta libraries, researchers used iRepertoire HTBI primers and Arm-PCR of CDR3 regions. TCRdb processed the multiplex PCR reads anew with MiXCR; each CDR3 protein has one entry. This table has around 480,000 distinct CDR3 sequences, 15% to 20% appearing once. Time point reported: newly diagnosed GD, antithyroid drugs for less than 3 months. After RNA was extracted from PBMCs, the TCR library was made from it. These data were also filed under a second study, of T cells in Graves' hyperthyroidism and ophthalmopathy.

The source was peripheral blood mononuclear cells (PBMCs), collected at new diagnosis, from a patient treated with antithyroid drugs. These receptors were taken from a woman aged 40-65 years with Graves disease.

There are many counts of this clonotype. The gene calls are TRBV24-1 and TRBJ1-2, with 9 bases identical to TRBD1. The CDR3 runs 16 residues. The V and J ends lost 4 bases and 4 bases, in that order; junction bases with no gene match: 9. Per the germline V gene, CDR1 is KGHDR and CDR2 is SFDVKD. In DNA form, the CDR3 reads TGTGCCACCAGTGAATCCGTGGGACAGGGTAGCTATGGCTACACCTTC. Amino acids: CATSESVGQGSYGYTF.

A note on this clonotype: It may be a read error: a sequence one base away is much more abundant. V usage is TRBV2 and J usage is TRBJ2-2, with D tentatively TRBD2 (5 bases). Trimming removed 8 bases at V and 7 bases at J, with 8 bases between. Germline CDR1 and CDR2: SNHLY and FYNNEI. The CDR3 is 11 residues long. The CDR3: CASLGGGELFF. The CDR3, as DNA: TGTGCCAGCCTTGGAGGCGGGGAGCTGTTTTTT. Full variable domain (rest looked up from reference TRBV2 and TRBJ2-2): EPEVTQTPSHQVTQMGQEVILRCVPISNHLYFYWYRQILGQKVEFLVSFYNNEISEKSEIFDDQFSVERPDGSNFTLKIRSTKLEDSAMYFCASLGGGELFFGEGSRLTVL.

This chain joins TRBV6-2 or TRBV6-3 and TRBJ1-5; D perhaps matches TRBD1 (6 bases). The CDR3 length is 18 residues. V lost 1 base to trimming and J lost 6 bases, with 22 bases between them. Germline assignment: CDR1 MNHEY and CDR2 SVGEGT. In nucleotides, the CDR3 is TGTGCCAGCAGTTACTACCTCACAGGCGGGGGCGGAAGTCAGCCCCAGCATTTT. Protein: CASSYYLTGGGGSQPQHF.

The sample holds a few counts of this clonotype. J is TRBJ1-6 and V is TRBV2; possible D gene TRBD1, 5 bases. V was clipped by 9 bases and J by 5 bases, with 17 bases between them. The CDR3 runs to 15 residues. The germline CDR1 and CDR2 sequences are SNHLY and FYNNEI. Written as DNA, the CDR3 is TGTGCCAGTATTTGGGGGTCGGTAAATAATTCACCCCTCCACTTT. It codes for CASIWGSVNNSPLHF.

The sample holds many counts of this clonotype. V and J are TRBV12-3 or TRBV12-4 and TRBJ2-1; 7 bases line up with TRBD2. The CDR3 has 16 amino acids. With 5 bases clipped from V and 9 bases from J, the junction kept 16 bases outside the gene matches. The CDR3 reads CASSLNLAALGVEQFF. CDR3 nucleotide sequence: TGTGCCAGCAGTCTAAACCTAGCGGCCCTCGGGGTTGAGCAGTTCTTC.

The CDR3 region has the DNA TGTGCCATCAGTGAATCAGGAGGGGATCAGCCCCAGCATTTT. Protein sequence: CAISESGGDQPQHF. The chain carries TRBV10-3 and TRBJ1-5; TRBD1 might be the D (5 bases). Germline V gives CDR1 ENHRY, CDR2 SYGVKD. V was clipped by 3 bases and J by 5 bases, with 11 bases between them. The length of the CDR3 is 14 residues.

Ten or more counts support this clonotype. Mismatch with germline at one junction end may stem from a read error. This chain links TRBV7-2 with TRBJ2-5; D not resolved. The CDR3 runs 12 residues. Germline V gives CDR1 SGHTA, CDR2 FQGNSA. For the CDR3, the DNA is TGTGCCAGCAGTTTAGGCAGAGAGACCCAGTACTTC. Protein: CASSLGRETQYF.

This clonotype appeared many times. The J gene is TRBJ1-3, the V gene TRBV5-1; D ambiguous. V was clipped by 4 bases and J by 5 bases, with 13 bases between them. The CDR3 has 14 residues. The germline CDR1 and CDR2 sequences are SGHRS and YFSETQ. CDR3 nucleotide sequence: TGCGCCAGCAGCCTGGACGGTACTAGAAACACCATATATTTT. It translates to CASSLDGTRNTIYF.

This clonotype was recorded many times. CDR3 in DNA: TGCAGTGCTAGAGGGGAGGGGTCACCCCTCCACTTT. This sequence encodes CSARGEGSPLHF. This chain connects TRBV20-1 to TRBJ1-6, with TRBD1 as a possible D gene (5 bases). V lost 1 base and J 10 bases, leaving 8 bases between the germline ends. The CDR3 sequence is 12 residues long. The germline V gene encodes CDR1 DFQATT and CDR2 SNEGSKA (reference sequence).

The V call is TRBV20-1, the J call TRBJ2-2, with D unresolved. Germline CDR1 reads DFQATT; CDR2 reads SNEGSKA (reference sequence). The CDR3 runs 13 residues. The ends were cut back, 2 bases at V and 1 base at J, with 5 bases in the middle. The CDR3 sequence: CSARQRNTGELFF. CDR3 DNA: TGCAGTGCTAGACAGAGGAACACCGGGGAGCTGTTTTTT.

As concerns this clonotype: The junction does not match germline at one end; this may be a read error. This chain joins TRBV5-1 and TRBJ1-6, with D tentatively TRBD1 (5 bases). Per the germline V gene, CDR1 is SGHRS and CDR2 is YFSETQ. The CDR3 has 15 residues. CDR3 in amino acids: CASRSLGGDNSPLHF. The CDR3 DNA sequence: TGCGCCAGCCGGTCCTTGGGGGGGGATAATTCACCTCTCCACTTT.

The chain employs TRBV6-5 and TRBJ2-6, with D tentatively TRBD1 or TRBD2 (5 bases each). Trimming left V 4 bases short and J 0 bases short, with 10 bases between. CDR3 size: 16 residues. Germline V gives CDR1 MNHEY, CDR2 SVGAGI. CDR3 protein: CASSSGASSGANVLTF. The CDR3 nucleotides are TGTGCCAGCAGTTCCGGGGCGAGCTCTGGGGCCAACGTCCTGACTTTC.

Details on this clonotype: A much larger clone is a single base away; this may be a read error. The gene calls are TRBV25-1 and TRBJ2-3; no definite D call. Per germline, CDR1 MGHDK and CDR2 SYGVNS. The CDR3 consists of 12 residues. Trimming took off 6 bases at V and 1 base at J, with 5 bases between the two ends. This chain's CDR3 is CASRFGTDTQYF. The CDR3 DNA sequence: TGTGCCAGCAGGTTCGGCACAGATACGCAGTATTTT.

This clonotype was detected a few times. The rearrangement uses TRBV19 and TRBJ2-1; TRBD2 matches 8 bases. V trimming: 3 bases; J trimming: 5 bases; junction bases outside the gene matches: 9. This CDR3 comprises 16 residues. Germline CDR1 LNHDA, CDR2 SQIVND (reference sequence). The CDR3 is CASSIVGGGSHNEQFF. As DNA, the CDR3 is TGTGCCAGTAGTATTGTAGGCGGGGGGTCCCACAATGAGCAGTTCTTC.